This TCR beta chain emerged from a study of STAT5B mutations in CD4+ large granular lymphocyte leukemia. Study-wide findings and caveats: TRBV06-family usage was enriched in top patient clones (8/27) versus controls (2/35). CD4-sorted patient repertoires seemed more clonal than healthy CD4+ repertoires.

The CDR3 is made up of 16 amino acids. V lost 0 bases and J lost 1, with 12 bases in between. Germline CDR1 is ENHRY and CDR2 is SYGVKD. In the original processing: Lowest detectable productive clonotype frequency was 2.59 x 10-5. Only in-frame clones appear in the TCRdb table, and some are missing; sequencing was by immunoSEQ multiplex PCR. V and J calls plus clone size are reproduced from that table; the DNA served to infer D and trimming. This sample has roughly 40,000 clones, with approximately 83% found just once. Details on this clone: Its target is unknown.

Buffy coats from healthy blood donors served as controls. This chain joins TRBV10-3 and TRBJ1-1; D may be TRBD1 (6 bases). The specimen sequenced was CD4+ T cells from blood buffy coats. This receptor was identified in a human donor in good health. CDR3: CAISESVGRGNTEAFF. For the CDR3, the DNA is TGTGCCATCAGTGAGTCAGTCGGCAGGGGGAACACTGAAGCTTTCTTT.